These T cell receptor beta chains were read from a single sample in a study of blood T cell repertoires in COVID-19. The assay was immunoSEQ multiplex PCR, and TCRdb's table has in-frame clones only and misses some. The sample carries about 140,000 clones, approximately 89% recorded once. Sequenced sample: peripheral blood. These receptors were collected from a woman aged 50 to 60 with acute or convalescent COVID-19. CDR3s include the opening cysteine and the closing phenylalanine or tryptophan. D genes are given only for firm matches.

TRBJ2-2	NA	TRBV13	CASSLGGFRQRNTGELFF
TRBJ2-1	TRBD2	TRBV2	CASSRLAGGLNEQFF
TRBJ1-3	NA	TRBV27	CASRDSLSGNTIYF
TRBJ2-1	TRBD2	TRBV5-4	CASSYGLAGNNEQFF
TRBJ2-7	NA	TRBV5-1	CASSLATQGGNEQYF
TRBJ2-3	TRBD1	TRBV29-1	CSTKGTGGADTQYF
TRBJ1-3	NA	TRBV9	CASSVVEGSPGGNTIYF
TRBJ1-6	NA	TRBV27	CASSYSGGNSPLHF
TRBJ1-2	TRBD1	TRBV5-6	CASSGDRGIYGYTF
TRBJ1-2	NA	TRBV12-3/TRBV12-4	CASSLQENYGYTF
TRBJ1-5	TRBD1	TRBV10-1	CASRPPGGQGAPNQPQHF
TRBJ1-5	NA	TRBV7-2	CASRRDFGGHQPQHF
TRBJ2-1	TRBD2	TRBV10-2	CASRPGTSGGDEQFF
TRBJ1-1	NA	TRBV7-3	CASSRYIDTEAFF
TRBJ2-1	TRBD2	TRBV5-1	CASSSSGGSYNEQFF
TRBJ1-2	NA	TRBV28	CASSSPTGQYTF
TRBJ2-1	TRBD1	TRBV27	CASSYNTGGPYNEQFF
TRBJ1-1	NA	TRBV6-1	CASSEHTANTEAFF
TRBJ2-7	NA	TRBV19	CASSASTGSYEQYF
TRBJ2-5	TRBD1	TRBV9	CASSAGQGIGTQYF
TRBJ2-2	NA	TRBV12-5	CASGLGLGAGELFF
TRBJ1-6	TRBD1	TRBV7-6	CASSLSGTGGSPLHF
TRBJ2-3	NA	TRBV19	CASIALGTDTQYF
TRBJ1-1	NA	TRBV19	CASSIIRGNTEAFF
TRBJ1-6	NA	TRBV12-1	CASSFGQGARNSPLHF
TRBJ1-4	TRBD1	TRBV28	CASSPSGTGFEKLFF
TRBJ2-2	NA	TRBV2	CASSHREGGNTGELFF
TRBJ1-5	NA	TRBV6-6	CASSYSAQPQHF
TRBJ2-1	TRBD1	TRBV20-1	CSASQGAYNEQFF
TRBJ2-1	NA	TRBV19	CASSGRGPGNEQFF
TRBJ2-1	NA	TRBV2	CASSEIGSNEQFF
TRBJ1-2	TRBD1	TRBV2	CASSGGTVNYGYTF
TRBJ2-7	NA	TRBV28	CASISAQGFTYEQYF
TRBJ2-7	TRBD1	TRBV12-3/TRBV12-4	CASRDRSSYEQYF
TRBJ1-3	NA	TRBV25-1	CASSALTSTGNTIYF
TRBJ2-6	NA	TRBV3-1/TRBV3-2	CASSYRSGANVLTF